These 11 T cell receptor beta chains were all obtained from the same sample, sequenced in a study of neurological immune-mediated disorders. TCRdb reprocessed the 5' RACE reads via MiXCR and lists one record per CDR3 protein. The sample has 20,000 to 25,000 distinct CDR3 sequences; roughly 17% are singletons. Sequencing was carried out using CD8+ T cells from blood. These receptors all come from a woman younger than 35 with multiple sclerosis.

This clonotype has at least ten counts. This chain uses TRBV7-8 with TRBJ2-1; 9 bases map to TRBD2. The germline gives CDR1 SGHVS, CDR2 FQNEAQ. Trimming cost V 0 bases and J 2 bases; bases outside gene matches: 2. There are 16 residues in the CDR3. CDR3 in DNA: TGTGCCAGCAGCTTAGCCGCTAGCGGGGCCTACAATGAGCAGTTCTTC. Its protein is CASSLAASGAYNEQFF.

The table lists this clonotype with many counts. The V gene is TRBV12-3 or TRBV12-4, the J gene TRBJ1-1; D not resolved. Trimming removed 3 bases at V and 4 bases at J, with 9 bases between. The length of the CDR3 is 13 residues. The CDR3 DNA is TGTGCCAGCAGTTTTGGCTGGAGCACTGAAGCTTTCTTT. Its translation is CASSFGWSTEAFF.

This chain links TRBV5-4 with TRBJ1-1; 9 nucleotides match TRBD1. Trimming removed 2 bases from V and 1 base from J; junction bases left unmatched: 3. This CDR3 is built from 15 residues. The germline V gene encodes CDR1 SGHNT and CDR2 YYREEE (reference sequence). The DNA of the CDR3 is TGTGCCAGCAGCTTTGGACAGGGGTCGAACACTGAAGCTTTCTTT. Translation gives CASSFGQGSNTEAFF.

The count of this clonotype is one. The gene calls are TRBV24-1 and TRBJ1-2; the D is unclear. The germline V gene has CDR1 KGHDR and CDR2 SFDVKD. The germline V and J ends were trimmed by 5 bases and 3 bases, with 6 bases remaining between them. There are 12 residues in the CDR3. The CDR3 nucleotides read TGTGCCACCAGTGCGGCGGACTATGGCTACACCTTC. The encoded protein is CATSAADYGYTF.

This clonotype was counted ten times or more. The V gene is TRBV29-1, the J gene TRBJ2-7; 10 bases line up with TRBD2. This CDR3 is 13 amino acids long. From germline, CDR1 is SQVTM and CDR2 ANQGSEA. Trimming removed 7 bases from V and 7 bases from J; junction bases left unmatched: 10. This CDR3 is CSALSGRRGEQYV. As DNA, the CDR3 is TGCAGCGCCCTTAGCGGGAGGAGAGGAGAGCAGTACGTC.

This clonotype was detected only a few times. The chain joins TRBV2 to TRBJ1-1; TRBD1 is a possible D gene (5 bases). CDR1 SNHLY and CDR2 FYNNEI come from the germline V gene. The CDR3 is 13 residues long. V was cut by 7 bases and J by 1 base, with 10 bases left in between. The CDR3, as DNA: TGTGCCAGCAAGGGCAGGGCGAACACTGAAGCTTTCTTT. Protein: CASKGRANTEAFF.

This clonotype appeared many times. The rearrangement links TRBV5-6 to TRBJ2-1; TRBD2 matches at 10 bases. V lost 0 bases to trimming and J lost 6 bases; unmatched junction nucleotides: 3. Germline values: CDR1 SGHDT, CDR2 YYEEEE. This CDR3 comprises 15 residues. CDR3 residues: CASSLELAGTNEQFF. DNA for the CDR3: TGTGCCAGCAGCTTGGAACTAGCGGGGACCAATGAGCAGTTCTTC.

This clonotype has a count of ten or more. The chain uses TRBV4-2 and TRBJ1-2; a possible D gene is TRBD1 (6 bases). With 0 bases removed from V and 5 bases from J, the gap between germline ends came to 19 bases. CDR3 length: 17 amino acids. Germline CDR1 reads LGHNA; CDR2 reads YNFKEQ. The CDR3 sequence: CASSQESGRGYGYGYTF. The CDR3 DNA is TGTGCCAGCAGCCAAGAAAGCGGAAGGGGGTACGGGTATGGCTACACCTTC.

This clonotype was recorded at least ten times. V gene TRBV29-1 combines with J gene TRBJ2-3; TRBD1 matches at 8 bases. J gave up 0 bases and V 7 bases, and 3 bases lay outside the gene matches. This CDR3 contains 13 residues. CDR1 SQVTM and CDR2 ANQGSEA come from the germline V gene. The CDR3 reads CSARQGSTDTQYF. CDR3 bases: TGCAGCGCGAGACAGGGGAGCACAGATACGCAGTATTTT.

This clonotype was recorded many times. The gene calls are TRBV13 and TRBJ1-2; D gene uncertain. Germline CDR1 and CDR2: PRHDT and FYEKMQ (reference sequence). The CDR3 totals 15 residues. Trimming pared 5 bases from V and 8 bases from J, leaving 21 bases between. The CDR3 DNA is TGTGCCAGCAGCCCCTCCTCGGGAGGGTTCCGCGGCTACACCTTC. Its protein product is CASSPSSGGFRGYTF.

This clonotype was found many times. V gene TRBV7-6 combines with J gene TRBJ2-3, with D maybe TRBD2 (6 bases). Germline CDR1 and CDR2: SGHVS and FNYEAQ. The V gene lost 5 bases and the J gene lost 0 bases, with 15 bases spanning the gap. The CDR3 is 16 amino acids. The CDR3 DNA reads TGTGCCAGCAGCACCCGACTAGGGGCTAGCACAGATACGCAGTATTTT. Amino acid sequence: CASSTRLGASTDTQYF. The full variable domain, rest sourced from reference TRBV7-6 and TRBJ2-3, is GAGVSQSPRYKVTKRGQDVALRCDPISGHVSLYWYRQALGQGPEFLTYFNYEAQQDKSGLPNDRFSAERPEGSISTLTIQRTEQRDSAMYRCASSTRLGASTDTQYFGPGTRLTVL.